The TCR beta chain described here comes from a study of T cells in Graves' hyperthyroidism and ophthalmopathy. Study context: Blood from the periphery was taken at initial diagnosis, before any treatment. Points from the study as a whole: Within blood appeared most thyroid clonotypes that had expanded above 0.001.

The sample holds many counts of this clonotype. Antigen unknown. The TCR beta CDR3 regions underwent amplification using RNA transcripts as the source. Researchers ran a first-round RT-PCR on the TCR CDR3 using the HTBI primer set. TCRdb called the multiplex PCR reads again in MiXCR, with one record for every CDR3 protein. The sample lists around 190,000 distinct CDR3 sequences; about a sixth were seen once. Germline lookup yields CDR1 SGHTA and CDR2 FQGNSA. Deletions cut 5 bases from V and 0 bases from J, with 11 bases between. The CDR3 contains 15 residues. This chain links TRBV7-2 with TRBJ1-3; the D gene is possibly TRBD1 (6 bases). This sequence originates from a woman in her 50s with Graves' hyperthyroidism. Sequenced input: blood. In nucleotides, the CDR3 is TGTGCCAGCAGCCCGGGACAAACCTCTGGAAACACCATATATTTT. Its protein is CASSPGQTSGNTIYF.